The 25 T cell receptor beta chains in this list originate from one sample, sequenced in a study of cytomegalovirus exposure and HLA in healthy donors. The primer mix had 60 Vbeta and 13 Jbeta primers. Data came from immunoSEQ multiplex PCR; TCRdb stores just in-frame clones and leaves some out. The sample lists 130,000 or so clones, about 8% seen once, with approximately 6.4% in the top ten. The specimen was PBMCs. The source of these receptors is a woman between 35 and 50 years old in good health and CMV-seropositive.

The sample holds a few counts of this clone. DNA of the CDR3: TGCGCCAGCAGCCAACAGGGACAGCCCCAGCATTTT. Translation: CASSQQGQPQHF. The V and J genes are TRBV4-1 and TRBJ1-5; TRBD1 is a possible D gene (5 bases). CDR3 length: 12 amino acids. CDR1 and CDR2 from the germline V gene are MGHRA and YSYEKL. The ends were cut back, 2 bases at V and 7 bases at J, with 6 bases in the middle.

This clone has only a few counts. The chain is built from TRBV6-5 and TRBJ1-2; TRBD1 might be the D (5 bases). The germline V gene has CDR1 MNHEY and CDR2 SVGAGI. V lost 6 bases, J lost 6 bases, and 17 bases lay in between. The CDR3 runs to 14 residues. Here the CDR3 reads CASRTSQGLDGYTF. Written as DNA, the CDR3 is TGTGCCAGCAGAACTTCGCAGGGTTTAGATGGCTACACCTTC.

V usage is TRBV6-1 and J usage is TRBJ1-1; TRBD1 agrees at 9 bases. This CDR3 region has 13 residues. The junction had 2 bases not matched to a gene; V was cut back by 4 bases and J by 5 bases. Germline lookup yields CDR1 MNHNS and CDR2 SASEGT. CDR3 bases: TGTGCCAGCAGTGGGACAGGGGAAACTGAAGCTTTCTTT. Protein product: CASSGTGETEAFF.

The rearrangement uses TRBV13 and TRBJ2-3; D is ambiguous. This CDR3 comprises 13 residues. The V gene lost 8 bases and the J gene lost 0 bases, with 9 bases spanning the gap. Germline V gene lookup returns CDR1 PRHDT and CDR2 FYEKMQ (reference sequence). The CDR3 nucleotides read TGTGCCAGCGCCCTGGGCAGCACAGATACGCAGTATTTT. This translates into CASALGSTDTQYF.

The CDR3 here is CASSPSTGLPTEAFF. In nucleotides, the CDR3 is TGTGCCAGCAGCCCTTCGACAGGGCTACCCACTGAAGCTTTCTTT. This chain joins TRBV11-2 and TRBJ1-1; TRBD1 matches at 7 bases. The CDR3 has 15 residues. In germline, CDR1 is SGHAT, CDR2 FQNNGV. Trimming took 5 bases from V and 4 from J; bases not matched to a gene: 10.

CDR3 nucleotides: TGTGCCAGCAGCTTCCTAGGGGGCGTTGGCTACACCTTC. It codes for CASSFLGGVGYTF. The genes are TRBV11-3 and TRBJ1-2; 7 bases fit TRBD1. The J segment lost 7 bases and the V segment lost 3 bases, leaving 5 bases of the junction unmatched. This CDR3 spans 13 amino acids. The germline CDR1 and CDR2 sequences are SGHNT and YENEEA.

The V and J genes are TRBV5-1 and TRBJ2-2; D perhaps matches TRBD2 (6 bases). CDR1 is SGHRS and CDR2 is YFSETQ in the germline V gene. The CDR3 loop spans 15 amino acids. Trimming pared 0 bases from V and 8 bases from J, leaving 14 bases between. In DNA, the CDR3 is TGCGCCAGCAGCTTGGCCTCCCTAGCGAATGGGGAGCTGTTTTTT. Translated, it gives CASSLASLANGELFF.

This clone has only a few counts. The V call is TRBV2, the J call TRBJ1-5; 7 bases agree with TRBD1. Trimming at V came to 4 bases and at J to 6 bases, leaving 3 bases not matched to a gene. CDR1 is SNHLY, CDR2 FYNNEI, per germline. The CDR3 totals 13 residues. The CDR3 DNA reads as TGTGCCAGCAGTGCGACAGGGATTCAGCCCCAGCATTTT. This encodes CASSATGIQPQHF.

The rearrangement links TRBV7-9 to TRBJ1-1; D perhaps matches TRBD1 (5 bases). Germline lookup yields CDR1 SEHNR and CDR2 FQNEAQ (reference sequence). The CDR3 spans 12 residues. The V end lost 6 bases, the J end lost 3 bases, and 8 bases lay between the germline ends. The CDR3 coding sequence is TGTGCCAGCAGATTACAGGACACTGAAGCTTTCTTT. This gives the protein CASRLQDTEAFF.

The chain links TRBV6-1 to TRBJ1-1; a possible D gene is TRBD1 (5 bases). This CDR3 is 16 amino acids long. Germline V gene sequence: CDR1 MNHNS, CDR2 SASEGT. V gave up 2 bases and J gave up 3 bases, with 16 bases separating them. The CDR3 DNA follows: TGTGCCAGCAGTGAAAGCAGGGCAACGAGATACACTGAAGCTTTCTTT. It translates to CASSESRATRYTEAFF.

This clone was detected only a few times. The V gene is TRBV4-1, the J gene TRBJ1-5; D remains ambiguous. The V and J ends lost 4 bases and 0 bases respectively, with 16 bases between them. CDR1 and CDR2 from the germline V gene are MGHRA and YSYEKL. The CDR3 has 17 amino acids. The CDR3 region has the DNA TGCGCCAGCAGCCCCGAGGAGAGACCGAATAGCAATCAGCCCCAGCATTTT. Its translation is CASSPEERPNSNQPQHF.

This clone was seen a few times. J is TRBJ1-5 and V is TRBV7-8; D is uncertain. V lost 2 bases, J lost 3 bases, and 11 bases lay in between. This CDR3 is built from 15 residues. CDR1 and CDR2 (germline): SGHVS, FQNEAQ. CDR3 residues: CASSLYGGFNQPQHF. The CDR3 nucleotides are TGTGCCAGCAGCTTATATGGAGGGTTCAATCAGCCCCAGCATTTT.

In this sample, this clone turned up a few times. The rearrangement uses TRBV7-9 and TRBJ2-7, with 9 bases that match TRBD1. There are 14 residues in the CDR3. Germline CDR1 is SEHNR and CDR2 is FQNEAQ (reference sequence). The ends lost 1 base at V and 4 bases at J; junction bases unmatched: 2. Here the CDR3 DNA reads TGTGCCAGCAGCTTAGGACAGGGGGGTTACGAGCAGTACTTC. This translates into CASSLGQGGYEQYF.

This clone was observed a few times. The rearrangement links TRBV30 to TRBJ1-5; D is uncertain. The ends were cut back, 3 bases at V and 4 bases at J, with 13 bases in the middle. CDR1 is GTSNPN, CDR2 SVGIG, per germline (reference sequence). The CDR3 runs to 14 residues. In DNA form, the CDR3 reads TGTGCCTGGAGCCACGGAGGGTTAAATCAGCCCCAGCATTTT. Its protein is CAWSHGGLNQPQHF.

This clone was detected a few times. The chain recombines TRBV9 with TRBJ1-2; D possibly corresponds to TRBD1 (5 bases). The CDR3 length is 11 residues. With 4 bases removed from V and 7 bases from J, the gap between germline ends came to 8 bases. CDR1 SGDLS and CDR2 YYNGEE come from the germline V gene. The chain's CDR3 is CASSSRVGYTF. The CDR3, as DNA: TGTGCCAGCAGCTCCAGGGTTGGCTACACCTTC.

The gene calls are TRBV7-6 and TRBJ1-5, with 10 nucleotides matching TRBD1. This CDR3 is 14 amino acids long. J was trimmed by 7 bases and V by 5 bases; bases with no gene match: 5. CDR1 SGHVS and CDR2 FNYEAQ come from the germline V gene. The CDR3 is CASSKGTGEQPQHF. The DNA of the CDR3 is TGTGCCAGCAGCAAGGGGACAGGGGAACAGCCCCAGCATTTT.

Notes on this clone: An end of the junction differs from the germline gene, which may be a read error. This chain uses TRBV28 with TRBJ1-3; tentative D call: TRBD1 (6 bases). CDR1 and CDR2 (germline): MDHEN, SYDVKM. This CDR3 has 14 amino acids. This CDR3 reads CASSFSATGFPANF. CDR3 DNA sequence: TGTGCCAGCAGTTTCAGCGCAACAGGGTTCCCCGCGAATTTT.

The sample holds a few counts of this clone. CDR3 loop: CASSVRRDRGHEQYF. DNA of the CDR3: TGTGCCAGCAGCGTTAGAAGGGACAGGGGGCACGAGCAGTACTTC. V usage is TRBV7-9 and J usage is TRBJ2-7; 12 positions match TRBD1. The V segment lost 5 bases and the J segment 5 bases; nucleotides outside the gene matches: 7. Germline CDR1 is SEHNR and CDR2 is FQNEAQ (reference sequence). The CDR3 loop spans 15 amino acids.

J is TRBJ1-6 and V is TRBV18, with D perhaps matching TRBD1 (6 bases). CDR3 length equals 15 residues. V lost 5 bases and J 0 bases, leaving 8 bases between the germline ends. Germline V lookup: CDR1 KGHSH, CDR2 LQKENI. CDR3 nucleotide sequence: TGTGCCAGCTCATCGGACAGCTCCTATAATTCACCCCTCCACTTT. This codes for CASSSDSSYNSPLHF.

This sequence joins TRBV6-4 and TRBJ2-7; 7 nucleotides align to TRBD1. The germline CDR1 and CDR2 sequences are MRHNA and SNTAGT. V lost 4 bases to trimming and J lost 1 base; unmatched junction nucleotides: 7. CDR3 size: 15 residues. DNA of the CDR3: TGTGCCAGCAGTGTGGGAAGGGACAGTTCCTACGAGCAGTACTTC. Protein sequence: CASSVGRDSSYEQYF.

About this clone: This CDR3 is missing its conserved last phenylalanine or tryptophan, likely due to a read error. V usage is TRBV6-5 and J usage is TRBJ1-1, with 7 positions matching TRBD1. The V gene's germline CDR1 is MNHEY and CDR2 SVGAGI. Trimming at V came to 6 bases and at J to 1 base, leaving 5 bases not matched to a gene. The CDR3 is made up of 14 amino acids. Here the CDR3 DNA reads TGTGCCAGCAGATACAGGGGTCGGAACACTGAAGCTTTCCTT. This gives the protein CASRYRGRNTEAFL.

This clone was observed a few times. This chain uses TRBV5-1 with TRBJ1-4, with 11 bases matching TRBD1. CDR3 length: 15 residues. Per the germline V gene, CDR1 is SGHRS and CDR2 is YFSETQ. The junction had 3 bases not matched to a gene; V was cut back by 0 bases and J by 8 bases. The CDR3 region has the DNA TGCGCCAGCAGCTTGGCAGGGACAGGGGGGGAAAAACTGTTTTTT. Translated, it gives CASSLAGTGGEKLFF. The full variable domain, rest sourced from reference TRBV5-1 and TRBJ1-4, is KAGVTQTPRYLIKTRGQQVTLSCSPISGHRSVSWYQQTPGQGLQFLFEYFSETQRNKGNFPGRFSGRQFSNSRSEMNVSTLELGDSALYLCASSLAGTGGEKLFFGSGTQLSVL.

This chain connects TRBV5-1 to TRBJ2-7; D remains unclear. The CDR3 sequence is 13 residues long. Between the trimmed V and J ends, which lost 0 bases and 1 base, there was a span of 5 bases. Germline loops: CDR1 SGHRS, CDR2 YFSETQ. The CDR3 is CASSLEQSYEQYF. CDR3 coding DNA: TGCGCCAGCAGCTTGGAACAGTCCTACGAGCAGTACTTC.

As concerns this clone: The junction differs from germline at one of its ends, possibly a read error. The genes are TRBV7-8 and TRBJ1-6, with D maybe TRBD1 (6 bases). This CDR3 contains 16 residues. CDR1 and CDR2 (germline): SGHVS, FQNEAQ. This chain's CDR3 is CASTLQGRGPNSPLHF. CDR3 DNA: TGTGCCAGCACCTTACAGGGCCGAGGCCCTAATTCACCCCTCCACTTT.

Only a few counts were recorded for this clone. A far larger clone lies a single base away; this is likely a read error. Distinct nucleotide sequences in the sample also encode this CDR3. This chain connects TRBV27 to TRBJ1-1; tentatively, D is TRBD1 (5 bases). This CDR3 region has 12 residues. The V end lost 8 bases, the J end lost 5 bases, and 12 bases lay between the germline ends. CDR1 and CDR2 from the germline V gene are MNHEY and SMNVEV (reference sequence). The CDR3 DNA follows: TGTGCCAGCGGCCCCCAGGGAACTGAAGCTTTCTTT. Amino acids: CASGPQGTEAFF.